This T cell receptor beta chain was recorded in a study of early T cells in non-severe SARS-CoV-2 infection. Between the trimmed V and J ends, which lost 2 bases and 0 bases, there was a span of 8 bases. Germline lookup yields CDR1 SNHLY and CDR2 FYNNEI. This CDR3 contains 15 residues. The library protocol tagged individual cDNA molecules with unique molecular identifiers. TCRdb re-analysed the 5' RACE reads in MiXCR, keeping a single row per CDR3 protein. The data show about 59,000 distinct CDR3 sequences, around an eighth seen once. Findings and caveats of the study: Anti-spike CD8 responses were favored in VDJdb matching, and private and CD4 specificities were missed.

This clonotype was counted between two and nine times. The antigen is undetermined. Sequencing was done on a sample of whole blood. The clonotype comes from an adult who was a healthcare worker with PCR-confirmed SARS-CoV-2 infection or an uninfected control (not recorded which). The rearrangement links TRBV2 to TRBJ1-3; D gene unclear. CDR3: CASSEQTLSGNTIYF. In DNA, the CDR3 is TGTGCCAGCAGTGAACAGACCCTCTCTGGAAACACCATATATTTT.